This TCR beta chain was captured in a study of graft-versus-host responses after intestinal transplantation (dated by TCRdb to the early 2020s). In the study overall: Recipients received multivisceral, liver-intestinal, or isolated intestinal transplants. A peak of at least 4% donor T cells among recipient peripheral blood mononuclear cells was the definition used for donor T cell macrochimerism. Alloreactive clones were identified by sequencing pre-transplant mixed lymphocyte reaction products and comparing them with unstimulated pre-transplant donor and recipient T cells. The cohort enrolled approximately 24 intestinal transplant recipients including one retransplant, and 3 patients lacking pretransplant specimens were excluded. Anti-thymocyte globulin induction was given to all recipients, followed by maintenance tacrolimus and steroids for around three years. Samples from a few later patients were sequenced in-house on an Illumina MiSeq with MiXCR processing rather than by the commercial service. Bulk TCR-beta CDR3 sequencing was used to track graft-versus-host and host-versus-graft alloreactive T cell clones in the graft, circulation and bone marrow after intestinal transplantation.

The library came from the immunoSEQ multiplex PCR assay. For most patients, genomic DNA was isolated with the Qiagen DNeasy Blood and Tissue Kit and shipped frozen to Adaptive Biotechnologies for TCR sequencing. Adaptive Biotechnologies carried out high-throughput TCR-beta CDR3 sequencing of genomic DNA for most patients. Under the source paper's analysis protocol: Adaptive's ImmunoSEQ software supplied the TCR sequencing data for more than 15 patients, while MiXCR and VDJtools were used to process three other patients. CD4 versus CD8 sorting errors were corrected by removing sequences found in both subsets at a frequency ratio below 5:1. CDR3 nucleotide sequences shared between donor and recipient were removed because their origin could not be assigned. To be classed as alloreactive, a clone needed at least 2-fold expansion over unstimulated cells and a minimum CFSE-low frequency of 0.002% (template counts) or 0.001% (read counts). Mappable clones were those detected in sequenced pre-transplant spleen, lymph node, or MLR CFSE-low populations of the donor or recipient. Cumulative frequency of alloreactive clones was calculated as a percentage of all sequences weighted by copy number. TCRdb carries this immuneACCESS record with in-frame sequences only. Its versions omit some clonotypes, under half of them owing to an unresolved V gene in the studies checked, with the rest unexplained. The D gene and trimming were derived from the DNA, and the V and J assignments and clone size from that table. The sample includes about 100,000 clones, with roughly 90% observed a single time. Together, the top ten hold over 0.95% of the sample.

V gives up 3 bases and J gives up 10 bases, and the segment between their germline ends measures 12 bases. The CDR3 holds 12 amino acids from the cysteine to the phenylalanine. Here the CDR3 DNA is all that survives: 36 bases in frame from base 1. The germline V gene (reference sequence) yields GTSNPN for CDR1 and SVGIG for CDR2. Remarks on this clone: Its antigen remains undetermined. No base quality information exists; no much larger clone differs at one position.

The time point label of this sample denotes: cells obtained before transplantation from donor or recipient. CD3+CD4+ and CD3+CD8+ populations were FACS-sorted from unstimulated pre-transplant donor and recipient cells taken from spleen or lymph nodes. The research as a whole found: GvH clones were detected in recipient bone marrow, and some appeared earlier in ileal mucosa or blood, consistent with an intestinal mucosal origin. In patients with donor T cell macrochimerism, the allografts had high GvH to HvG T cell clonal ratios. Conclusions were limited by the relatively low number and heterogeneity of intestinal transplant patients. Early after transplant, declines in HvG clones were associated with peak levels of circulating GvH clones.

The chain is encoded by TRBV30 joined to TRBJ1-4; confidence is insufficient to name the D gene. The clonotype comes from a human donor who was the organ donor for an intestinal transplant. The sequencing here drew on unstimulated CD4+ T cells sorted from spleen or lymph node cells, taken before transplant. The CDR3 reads CAWSHMGRKLFF. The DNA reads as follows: TGTGCCTGGAGCCATATGGGTCGAAAACTGTTTTTT.